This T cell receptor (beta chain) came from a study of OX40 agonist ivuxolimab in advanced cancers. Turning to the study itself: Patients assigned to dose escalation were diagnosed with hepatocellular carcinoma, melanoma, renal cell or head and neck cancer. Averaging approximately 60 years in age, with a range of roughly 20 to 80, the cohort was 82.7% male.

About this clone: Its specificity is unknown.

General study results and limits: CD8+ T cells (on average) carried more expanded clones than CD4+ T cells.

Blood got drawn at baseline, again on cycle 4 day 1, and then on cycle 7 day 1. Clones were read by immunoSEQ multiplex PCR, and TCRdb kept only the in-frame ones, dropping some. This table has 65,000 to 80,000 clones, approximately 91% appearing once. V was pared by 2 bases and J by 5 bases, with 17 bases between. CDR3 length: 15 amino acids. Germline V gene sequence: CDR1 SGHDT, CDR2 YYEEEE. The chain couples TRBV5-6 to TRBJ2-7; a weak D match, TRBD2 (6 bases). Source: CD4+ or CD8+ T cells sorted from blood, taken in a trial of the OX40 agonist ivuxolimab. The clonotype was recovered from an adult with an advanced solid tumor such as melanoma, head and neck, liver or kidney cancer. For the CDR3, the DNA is TGTGCCAGCAGCTTTGGGGAGGCAGGCGGCCACGAGCAGTACTTC. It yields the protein CASSFGEAGGHEQYF.